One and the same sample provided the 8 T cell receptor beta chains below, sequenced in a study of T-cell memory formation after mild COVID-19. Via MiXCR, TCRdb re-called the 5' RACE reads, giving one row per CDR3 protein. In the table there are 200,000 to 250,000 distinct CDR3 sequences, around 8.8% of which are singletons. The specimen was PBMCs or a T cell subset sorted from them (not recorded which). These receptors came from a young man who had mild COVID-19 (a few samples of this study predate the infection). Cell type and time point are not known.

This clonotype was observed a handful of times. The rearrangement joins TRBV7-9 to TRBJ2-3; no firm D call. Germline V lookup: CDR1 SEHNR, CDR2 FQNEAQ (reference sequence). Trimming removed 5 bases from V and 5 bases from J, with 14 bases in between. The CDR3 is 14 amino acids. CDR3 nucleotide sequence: TGTGCCAGCAGCCGCGGAGTCAATCGAGATACGCAGTATTTT. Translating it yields CASSRGVNRDTQYF.

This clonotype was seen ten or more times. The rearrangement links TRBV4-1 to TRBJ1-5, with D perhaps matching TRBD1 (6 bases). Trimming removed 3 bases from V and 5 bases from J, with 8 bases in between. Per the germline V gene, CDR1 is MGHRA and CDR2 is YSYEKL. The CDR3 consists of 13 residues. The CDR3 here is CASSHDRYQPQHF. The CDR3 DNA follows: TGCGCCAGCAGCCACGACAGGTATCAGCCCCAGCATTTT.

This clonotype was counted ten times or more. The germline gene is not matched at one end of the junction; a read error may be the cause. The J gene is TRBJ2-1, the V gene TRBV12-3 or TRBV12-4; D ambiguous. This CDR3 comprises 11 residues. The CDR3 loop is CASSFYDEQFF. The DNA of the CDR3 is TGTGCCAGCAGTTTCTACGATGAGCAGTTCTTC.

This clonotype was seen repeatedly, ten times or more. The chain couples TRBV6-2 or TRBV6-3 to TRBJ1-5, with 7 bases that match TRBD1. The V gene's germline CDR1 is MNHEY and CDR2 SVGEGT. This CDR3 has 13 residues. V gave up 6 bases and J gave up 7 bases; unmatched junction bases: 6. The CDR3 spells CASRLDRAQPQHF. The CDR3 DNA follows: TGTGCCAGCAGACTTGACAGGGCGCAGCCCCAGCATTTT.

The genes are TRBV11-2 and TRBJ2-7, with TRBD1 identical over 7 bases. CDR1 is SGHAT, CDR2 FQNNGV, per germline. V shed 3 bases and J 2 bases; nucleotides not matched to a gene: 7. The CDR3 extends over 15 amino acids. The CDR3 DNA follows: TGTGCCAGCAGCTTCGATTACAGGGGTCCCTACGAGCAGTACTTC. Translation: CASSFDYRGPYEQYF.

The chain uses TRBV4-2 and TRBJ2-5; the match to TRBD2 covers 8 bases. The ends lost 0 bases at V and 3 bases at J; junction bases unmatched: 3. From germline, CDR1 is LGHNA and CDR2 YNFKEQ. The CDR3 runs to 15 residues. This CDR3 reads CASSQDATSEETQYF. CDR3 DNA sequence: TGTGCCAGCAGCCAAGACGCGACTAGCGAAGAGACCCAGTACTTC.

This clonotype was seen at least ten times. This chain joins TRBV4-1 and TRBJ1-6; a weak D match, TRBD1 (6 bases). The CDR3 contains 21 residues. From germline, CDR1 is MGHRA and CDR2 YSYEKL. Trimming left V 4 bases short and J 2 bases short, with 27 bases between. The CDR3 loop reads CASSRFIYGLEGVPYNSPLHF. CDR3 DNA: TGCGCCAGCAGCCGTTTTATTTATGGGTTAGAGGGGGTGCCCTATAATTCACCCCTCCACTTT.

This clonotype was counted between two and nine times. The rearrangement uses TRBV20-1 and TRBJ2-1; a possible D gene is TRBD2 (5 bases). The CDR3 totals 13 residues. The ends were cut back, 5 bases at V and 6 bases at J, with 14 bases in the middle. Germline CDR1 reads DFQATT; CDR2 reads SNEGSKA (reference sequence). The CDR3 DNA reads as TGCAGTGCTCCACAGCGGAGCTCCAATGAGCAGTTCTTC. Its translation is CSAPQRSSNEQFF.